The sequence of this T cell receptor (beta chain) was determined in a study of blood T cells in healthy people across ages. Primers used in a second PCR of about 7 to 12 cycles were a sample-barcoded 5' primer and a J-beta primer mix. TCRdb ran MiXCR on the 5' RACE reads and lists one entry per CDR3 protein. The sample lists 380,000 or so distinct CDR3 sequences, about 55% occurring once. CDR1 and CDR2 (germline): LNHDA, SQIVND (reference sequence). The CDR3 has 14 amino acids. V gave up 7 bases and J gave up 2 bases, with 13 bases separating them. The clonotype originates from a man between 60 and 75 years old in good health. Source material: blood. The chain uses TRBV19 and TRBJ2-3; no reliable D call. CDR3 DNA sequence: TGTGCCAGTACCCTAAGGGCGGCCACAGATACGCAGTATTTT. This codes for CASTLRAATDTQYF.